Following are 11 T cell receptor beta chains from one sample sequenced in a study of blood T cell repertoires in COVID-19. Assay used: immunoSEQ multiplex PCR; TCRdb lists only in-frame clones, some missing. Here the sample spans about 140,000 clones, over 60% being singletons. Source material: PBMCs or T cells enriched from blood (not recorded which). Every receptor here comes from a woman in her fifties or sixties who had recovered from COVID-19.

This rearrangement joins TRBV5-1 to TRBJ2-1; 11 nucleotides match TRBD2. The V gene end was trimmed by 4 bases and the J gene end by 12 bases; junction bases not matched to a gene: 12. The CDR3 contains 15 residues. In germline, CDR1 is SGHRS, CDR2 YFSETQ. The CDR3 loop reads CASSPALAGEGLQFF. CDR3 nucleotide sequence: TGCGCCAGCAGCCCCGCACTAGCGGGAGAGGGCTTGCAGTTCTTC.

This clone showed up just once. J is TRBJ2-3 and V is TRBV25-1; tentative D call: TRBD1 (5 bases). Germline lookup yields CDR1 MGHDK and CDR2 SYGVNS. V shed 6 bases and J shed 2 bases, with 12 bases lying between them. This CDR3 region has 14 residues. The CDR3 region has the DNA TGTGCCAGCAGAGAGGACATTTACACAGATACGCAGTATTTT. Translated, it gives CASREDIYTDTQYF.

Concerning this clone itself: Sequence at one end of the junction differs from germline and may be a read error. The V and J genes are TRBV3-1 (or the pseudogene TRBV3-2) and TRBJ1-2; 8 bases align to TRBD1. Per the germline V gene, CDR1 is LGHDT and CDR2 is YNNKEL (reference sequence). The CDR3 sequence is 14 residues long. CDR3 coding DNA: TGTGCCAGCAGCAAAGACAGGGGCCTGTGGGGCTACACCTTC. It codes for CASSKDRGLWGYTF.

The chain joins TRBV14 to TRBJ1-4; 9 bases fit TRBD1. This CDR3 is built from 16 residues. V shed 4 bases and J 5 bases; nucleotides not matched to a gene: 8. Germline values: CDR1 SGHDN, CDR2 FVKESK. The CDR3 bases are TGTGCCAGCAGCCCCCACGCCGGGACAGGGAATGAAAAACTGTTTTTT. Translation: CASSPHAGTGNEKLFF.

This clone was observed a few times. V and J are TRBV28 and TRBJ1-1; maybe TRBD1 (5 bases). Germline V CDR1 and CDR2: MDHEN, SYDVKM. This CDR3 region has 14 residues. The V and J ends lost 7 bases and 3 bases respectively, with 15 bases between them. CDR3 nucleotides: TGTGCCAGCACCCCCCCGGGGGGGGACACTGAAGCTTTCTTT. It specifies CASTPPGGDTEAFF.

This clone was detected a few times. V and J are TRBV11-2 and TRBJ2-1, with TRBD2 matching over 11 bases. Trimming at V came to 1 base and at J to 8 bases, leaving 10 bases not matched to a gene. Germline loops: CDR1 SGHAT, CDR2 FQNNGV. The CDR3 covers 17 residues. The CDR3 DNA reads TGTGCCAGCAGCTTAGCCCCTGTTGGTAGCGGGGGGGATGAGCAGTTCTTC. Protein: CASSLAPVGSGGDEQFF. Looking up the rest from reference TRBV11-2 and TRBJ2-1 gives the full variable domain: EAGVAQSPRYKIIEKRQSVAFWCNPISGHATLYWYQQILGQGPKLLIQFQNNGVVDDSQLPKDRFSAERLKGVDSTLKIQPAKLEDSAVYLCASSLAPVGSGGDEQFFGPGTRLTVL.

The chain recombines TRBV10-3 with TRBJ1-1; D is unclear. Germline V CDR1 and CDR2: ENHRY, SYGVKD. The V and J ends lost 0 bases and 8 bases respectively, with 4 bases between them. CDR3 length: 11 amino acids. CDR3 loop: CAISESAEAFF. DNA for the CDR3: TGTGCCATCAGTGAGTCCGCGGAAGCTTTCTTT.

The rearrangement joins TRBV5-1 to TRBJ1-1, with D possibly TRBD1 on 5 matching bases. Germline V gene data show CDR1 as SGHRS and CDR2 as YFSETQ. This CDR3 region has 14 residues. V shed 5 bases and J shed 5 bases, with 16 bases lying between them. CDR3 residues: CASRMGQAGTEAFF. CDR3 nucleotides: TGCGCCAGCAGGATGGGGCAGGCGGGGACTGAAGCTTTCTTT.

The rearrangement uses TRBV9 and TRBJ1-1, with D perhaps matching TRBD1 (5 bases). The ends were cut back, 0 bases at V and 1 base at J, with 10 bases in the middle. This CDR3 is built from 15 residues. Per germline, CDR1 SGDLS and CDR2 YYNGEE. Here the CDR3 reads CASSVDLRGNTEAFF. The CDR3 DNA reads as TGTGCCAGCAGCGTAGATCTAAGGGGGAACACTGAAGCTTTCTTT. Using reference TRBV9 and TRBJ1-1 for the parts outside the CDR3, the full variable domain is DSGVTQTPKHLITATGQRVTLRCSPRSGDLSVYWYQQSLDQGLQFLIQYYNGEERAKGNILERFSAQQFPDLHSELNLSSLELGDSALYFCASSVDLRGNTEAFFGQGTRLTVV.

The chain is built from TRBV7-6 and TRBJ2-7, with D unresolved. The CDR3 covers 12 residues. Trimming removed 5 bases at V and 3 bases at J, with 8 bases between. Germline CDR1 and CDR2: SGHVS and FNYEAQ. The CDR3 reads CASSQDNYEQYF. In DNA, the CDR3 is TGTGCCAGCAGCCAAGACAACTACGAGCAGTACTTC.

The CDR3 DNA follows: TGTGCCAGCATGTGGGGGCAGGGCTATGGCTACACCTTC. This sequence encodes CASMWGQGYGYTF. The chain couples TRBV2 to TRBJ1-2, with a weak D call TRBD1 (6 bases). Germline CDR1 is SNHLY and CDR2 is FYNNEI. The CDR3 extends over 13 amino acids. Trimming took 7 bases from V and 4 from J, leaving 13 bases between them.